This T cell receptor (beta chain) was obtained from a study of OX40 agonist ivuxolimab in advanced cancers. Study-wide background: Patients with prior anti-PD-1, anti-PD-L1 or anti-CTLA-4 therapy were eligible; about 41% had some. Study-wide results and limits: In a subset of nonresponders, normalized T-cell clonal expansion was also low.

Only in-frame clones appear in the TCRdb table, and some are missing; sequencing was by immunoSEQ multiplex PCR. This sample carries 25,000 to 35,000 clones, roughly 84% of them seen once, and the ten largest clones take about 26%. With regard to this clone: The antigen remains unidentified.

Germline-derived CDR1 and CDR2 are SGHNT and YENEEA. The CDR3 length is 14 residues. V was pared by 5 bases and J by 0 bases, with 7 bases between. Autoimmune disease history or systemic immunosuppression barred patients. Collection of blood occurred at baseline, at cycle 4 day 1, and at cycle 7 day 1. The TCR sequence derives from an adult with an advanced solid tumor such as melanoma, head and neck, liver or kidney cancer. The specimen comprised CD4+ or CD8+ T cells sorted from blood, sampled in a trial of the OX40 agonist ivuxolimab. The rearrangement links TRBV11-3 to TRBJ2-2; D gene unclear. The DNA for the CDR3 is TGTGCCAGCAGCCCCAATACGAACACCGGGGAGCTGTTTTTT. Its protein product is CASSPNTNTGELFF.